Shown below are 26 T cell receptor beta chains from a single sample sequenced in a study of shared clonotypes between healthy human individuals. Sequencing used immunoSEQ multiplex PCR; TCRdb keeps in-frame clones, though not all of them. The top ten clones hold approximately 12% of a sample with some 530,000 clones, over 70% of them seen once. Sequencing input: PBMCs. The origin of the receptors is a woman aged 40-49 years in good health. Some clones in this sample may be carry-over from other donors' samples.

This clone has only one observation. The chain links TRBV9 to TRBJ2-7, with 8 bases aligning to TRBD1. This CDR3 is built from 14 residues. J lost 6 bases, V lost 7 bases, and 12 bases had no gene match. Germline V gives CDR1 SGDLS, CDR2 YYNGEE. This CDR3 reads CASQLRTGYCEQYF. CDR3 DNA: TGTGCCAGCCAACTCCGGACAGGGTATTGCGAGCAGTACTTC.

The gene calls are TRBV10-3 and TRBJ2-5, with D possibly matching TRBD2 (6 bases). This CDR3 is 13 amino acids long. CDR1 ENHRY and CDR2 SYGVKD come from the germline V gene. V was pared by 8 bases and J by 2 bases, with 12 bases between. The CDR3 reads CAISAGLQETQYF. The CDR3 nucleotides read TGTGCCATCTCTGCGGGACTTCAAGAGACCCAGTACTTC.

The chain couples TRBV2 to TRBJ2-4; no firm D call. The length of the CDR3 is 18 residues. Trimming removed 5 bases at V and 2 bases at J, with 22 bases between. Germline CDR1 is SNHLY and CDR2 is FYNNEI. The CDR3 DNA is TGTGCCAGCAGTCGAGCAGGCAGGCAGTTCTTGACCAAAAACATTCAGTACTTC. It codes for CASSRAGRQFLTKNIQYF.

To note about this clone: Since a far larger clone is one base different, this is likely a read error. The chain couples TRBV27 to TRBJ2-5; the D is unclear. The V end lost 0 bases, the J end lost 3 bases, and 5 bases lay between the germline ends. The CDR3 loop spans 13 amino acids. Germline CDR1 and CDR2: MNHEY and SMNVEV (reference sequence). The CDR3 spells CASSLSKEETQYF. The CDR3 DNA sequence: TGTGCCAGCAGTTTATCGAAGGAAGAGACCCAGTACTTC.

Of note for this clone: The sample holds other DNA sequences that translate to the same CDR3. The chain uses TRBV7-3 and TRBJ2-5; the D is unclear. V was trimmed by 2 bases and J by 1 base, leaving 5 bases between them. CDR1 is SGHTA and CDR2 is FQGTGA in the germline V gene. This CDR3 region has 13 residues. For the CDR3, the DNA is TGTGCCAGCAGCTTAGGGCCCCAAGAGACCCAGTACTTC. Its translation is CASSLGPQETQYF. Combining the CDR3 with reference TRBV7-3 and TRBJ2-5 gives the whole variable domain GAGVSQTPSNKVTEKGKYVELRCDPISGHTALYWYRQSLGQGPEFLIYFQGTGAADDSGLPNDRFFAVRPEGSVSTLKIQRTERGDSAVYLCASSLGPQETQYFGPGTRLLVL.

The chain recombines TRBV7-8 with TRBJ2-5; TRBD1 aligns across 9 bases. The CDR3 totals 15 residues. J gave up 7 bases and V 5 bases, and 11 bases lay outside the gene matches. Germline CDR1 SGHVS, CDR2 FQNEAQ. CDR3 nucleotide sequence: TGTGCCAGCAGCCGGGACAGGGAGTTCCAGGGGACCCAGTACTTC. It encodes CASSRDREFQGTQYF.

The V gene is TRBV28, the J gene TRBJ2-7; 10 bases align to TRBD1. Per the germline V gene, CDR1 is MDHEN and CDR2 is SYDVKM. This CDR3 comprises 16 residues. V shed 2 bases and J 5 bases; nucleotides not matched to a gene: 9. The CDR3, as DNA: TGTGCCAGCAGTTTACTGGGACAGGGGCGAAGGAACGAGCAGTACTTC. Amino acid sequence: CASSLLGQGRRNEQYF.

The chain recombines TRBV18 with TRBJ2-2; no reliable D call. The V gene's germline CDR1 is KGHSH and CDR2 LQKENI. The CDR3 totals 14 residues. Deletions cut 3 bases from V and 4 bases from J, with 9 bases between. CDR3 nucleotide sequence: TGTGCCAGCTCACCCCTGCGAGGCACCGGGGAGCTGTTTTTT. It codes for CASSPLRGTGELFF.

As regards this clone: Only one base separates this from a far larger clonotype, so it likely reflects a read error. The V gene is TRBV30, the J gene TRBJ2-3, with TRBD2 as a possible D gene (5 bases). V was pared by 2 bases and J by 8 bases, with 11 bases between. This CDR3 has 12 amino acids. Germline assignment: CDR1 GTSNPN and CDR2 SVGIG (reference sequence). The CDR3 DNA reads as TGTGCCTGGAGTATGGGAGCAGGTACGCAGTATTTT. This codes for CAWSMGAGTQYF.

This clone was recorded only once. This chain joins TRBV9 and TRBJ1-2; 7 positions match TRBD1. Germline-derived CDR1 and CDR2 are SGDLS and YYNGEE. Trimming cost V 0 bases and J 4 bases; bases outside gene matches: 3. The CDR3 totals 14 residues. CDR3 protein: CASSVAEGAYGYTF. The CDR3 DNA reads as TGTGCCAGCAGCGTAGCGGAGGGGGCCTATGGCTACACCTTC.

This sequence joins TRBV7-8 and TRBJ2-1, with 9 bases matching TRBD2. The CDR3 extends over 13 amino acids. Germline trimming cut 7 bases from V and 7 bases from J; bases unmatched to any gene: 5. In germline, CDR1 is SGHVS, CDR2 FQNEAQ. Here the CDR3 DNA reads TGTGCCAGCATGGCTAGCGGGAATAATGAGCAGTTCTTC. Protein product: CASMASGNNEQFF.

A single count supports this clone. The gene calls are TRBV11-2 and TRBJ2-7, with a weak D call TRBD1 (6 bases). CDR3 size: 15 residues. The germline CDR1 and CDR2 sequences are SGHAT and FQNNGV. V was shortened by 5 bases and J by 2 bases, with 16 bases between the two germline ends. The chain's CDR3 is CASSQLGDKTYEQYF. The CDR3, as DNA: TGTGCCAGCAGCCAGTTGGGGGACAAGACCTACGAGCAGTACTTC.

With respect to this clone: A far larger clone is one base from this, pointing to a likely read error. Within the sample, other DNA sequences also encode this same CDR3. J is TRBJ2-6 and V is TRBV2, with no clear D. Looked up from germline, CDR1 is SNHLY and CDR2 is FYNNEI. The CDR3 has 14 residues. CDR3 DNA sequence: TGTGCCAGCAGCACGGCCTCTGGTGCCAACGTCCTGACTTTC. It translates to CASSTASGANVLTF.

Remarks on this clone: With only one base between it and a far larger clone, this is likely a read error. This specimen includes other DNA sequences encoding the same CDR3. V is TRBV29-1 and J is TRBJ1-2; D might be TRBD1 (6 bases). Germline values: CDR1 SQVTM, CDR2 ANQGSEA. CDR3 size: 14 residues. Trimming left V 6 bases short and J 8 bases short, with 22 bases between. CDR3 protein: CSVVEGGGGLGYTF. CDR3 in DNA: TGCAGCGTGGTTGAAGGCGGGGGCGGTCTGGGCTACACCTTC.

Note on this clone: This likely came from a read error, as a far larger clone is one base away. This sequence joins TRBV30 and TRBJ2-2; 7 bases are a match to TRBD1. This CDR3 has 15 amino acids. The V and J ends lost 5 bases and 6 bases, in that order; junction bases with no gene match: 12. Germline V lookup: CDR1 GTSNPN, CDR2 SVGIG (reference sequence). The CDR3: CAWGMTTGRPGELFF. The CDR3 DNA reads TGTGCCTGGGGTATGACGACAGGGCGTCCCGGGGAGCTGTTTTTT.

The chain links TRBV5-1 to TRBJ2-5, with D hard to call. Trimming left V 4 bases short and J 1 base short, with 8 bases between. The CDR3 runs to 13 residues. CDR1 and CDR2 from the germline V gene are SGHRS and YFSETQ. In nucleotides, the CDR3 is TGCGCCAGCAGCGCGAGGCCCCAAGAGACCCAGTACTTC. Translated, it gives CASSARPQETQYF. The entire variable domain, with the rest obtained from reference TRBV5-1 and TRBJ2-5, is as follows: KAGVTQTPRYLIKTRGQQVTLSCSPISGHRSVSWYQQTPGQGLQFLFEYFSETQRNKGNFPGRFSGRQFSNSRSEMNVSTLELGDSALYLCASSARPQETQYFGPGTRLLVL.

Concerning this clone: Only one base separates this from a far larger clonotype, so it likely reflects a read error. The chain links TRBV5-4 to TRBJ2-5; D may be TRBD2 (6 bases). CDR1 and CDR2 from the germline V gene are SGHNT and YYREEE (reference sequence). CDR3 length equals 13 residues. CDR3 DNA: TGTGCCAGCAGCTTGGTACCCCGGGAGACCCGGTACTTC. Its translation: CASSLVPRETRYF.

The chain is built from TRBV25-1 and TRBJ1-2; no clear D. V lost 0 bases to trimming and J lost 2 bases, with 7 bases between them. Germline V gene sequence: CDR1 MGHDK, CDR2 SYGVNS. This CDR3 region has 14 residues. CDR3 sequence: CASSEYTGNYGYTF. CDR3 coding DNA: TGTGCCAGCAGTGAATATACGGGAAACTATGGCTACACCTTC.

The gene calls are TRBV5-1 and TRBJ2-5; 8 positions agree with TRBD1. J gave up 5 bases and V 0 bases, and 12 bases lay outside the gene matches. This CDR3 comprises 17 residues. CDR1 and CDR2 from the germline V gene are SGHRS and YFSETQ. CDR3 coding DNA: TGCGCCAGCAGCTTGGGTCCCAGGGCAGGGGGCCGGGAGACCCAGTACTTC. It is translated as CASSLGPRAGGRETQYF.

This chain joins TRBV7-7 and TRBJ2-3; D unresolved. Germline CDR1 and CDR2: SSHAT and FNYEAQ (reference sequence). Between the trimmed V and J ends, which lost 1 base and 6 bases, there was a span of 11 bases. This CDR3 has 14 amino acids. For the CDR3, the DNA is TGTGCCAGCAGCTTAGGGCTAGAAGGGGATACGCAGTATTTT. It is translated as CASSLGLEGDTQYF.

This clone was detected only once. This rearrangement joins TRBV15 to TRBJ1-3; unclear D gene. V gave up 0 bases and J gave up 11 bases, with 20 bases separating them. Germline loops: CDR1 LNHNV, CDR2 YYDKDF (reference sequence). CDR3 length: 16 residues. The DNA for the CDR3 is TGTGCCACCAGCAGAGATTCCGTCCCGGGAGGCCCAGCCATATATTTT. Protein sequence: CATSRDSVPGGPAIYF.

This CDR3 reads CASRWTGANTIYF. CDR3 nucleotide sequence: TGTGCCAGCAGGTGGACAGGGGCGAACACCATATATTTT. J is TRBJ1-3 and V is TRBV6-5, with 9 bases lining up with TRBD1. The CDR3 sequence is 13 residues long. V lost 6 bases and J lost 7; bases outside the gene matches: 4. CDR1 is MNHEY and CDR2 is SVGAGI in the germline V gene.

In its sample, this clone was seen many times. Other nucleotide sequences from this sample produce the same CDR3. Here the CDR3 reads CAIRDPGGYEQYF. The CDR3 DNA follows: TGTGCCATCAGGGACCCTGGGGGCTACGAGCAGTACTTC. The chain joins TRBV10-3 to TRBJ2-7; D could derive from TRBD1 or TRBD2 (5 bases each). V was shortened by 6 bases and J by 3 bases, with 12 bases between the two germline ends. This CDR3 is built from 13 residues. Germline V gene sequence: CDR1 ENHRY, CDR2 SYGVKD.

The CDR3 is CASSPSGQPNQPQHF. In nucleotides, the CDR3 is TGTGCCAGCTCACCATCGGGACAGCCTAATCAGCCCCAGCATTTT. The chain carries TRBV18 and TRBJ1-5, with 7 bases lining up with TRBD1. J gave up 4 bases and V 2 bases, and 5 bases lay outside the gene matches. The germline V gene encodes CDR1 KGHSH and CDR2 LQKENI. The CDR3 has 15 residues.

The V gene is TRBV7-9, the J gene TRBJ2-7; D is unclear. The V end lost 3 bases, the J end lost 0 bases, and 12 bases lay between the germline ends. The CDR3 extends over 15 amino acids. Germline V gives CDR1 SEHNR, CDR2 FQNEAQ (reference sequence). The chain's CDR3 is CASSFGPTPSYEQYF. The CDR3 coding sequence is TGTGCCAGCAGCTTTGGGCCTACTCCCTCCTACGAGCAGTACTTC.

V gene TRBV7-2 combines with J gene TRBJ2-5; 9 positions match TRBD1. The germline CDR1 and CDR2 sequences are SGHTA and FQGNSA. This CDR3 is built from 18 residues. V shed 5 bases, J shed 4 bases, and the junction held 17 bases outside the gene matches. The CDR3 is CASSPRRGARDRVETQYF. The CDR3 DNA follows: TGTGCCAGCAGCCCTAGAAGGGGGGCAAGGGACAGGGTAGAGACCCAGTACTTC. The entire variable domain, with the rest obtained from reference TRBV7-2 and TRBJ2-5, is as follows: GAGVSQSPSNKVTEKGKDVELRCDPISGHTALYWYRQSLGQGLEFLIYFQGNSAPDKSGLPSDRFSAERTGGSVSTLTIQRTQQEDSAVYLCASSPRRGARDRVETQYFGPGTRLLVL.